Shown below are 4 T cell receptor beta chains from a single sample sequenced in a study of blood T cell repertoires in COVID-19. The repertoire was sequenced with immunoSEQ multiplex PCR; TCRdb's copy has only in-frame clones and lacks some. This table holds some 230,000 clones, around 83% found once. The material sequenced was peripheral blood. These receptors all come from a man aged 40-49 years with acute or convalescent COVID-19.

The J gene is TRBJ2-1, the V gene TRBV5-1, with D possibly being TRBD1 (5 bases). This CDR3 comprises 15 residues. Between the trimmed V and J ends, which lost 0 bases and 8 bases, there was a span of 15 bases. The germline V gene has CDR1 SGHRS and CDR2 YFSETQ. For the CDR3, the DNA is TGCGCCAGCAGCTTGGGGTCAGGGTTGGTCTATGAGCAGTTCTTC. Its translation: CASSLGSGLVYEQFF.

J is TRBJ2-3 and V is TRBV19; TRBD2 matches at 7 bases. The CDR3 is made up of 17 amino acids. The V gene's germline CDR1 is LNHDA and CDR2 SQIVND (reference sequence). The junction had 12 bases not matched to a gene; V was cut back by 2 bases and J by 4 bases. This chain's CDR3 is CASSIRSSGSLPDTQYF. As DNA, the CDR3 is TGTGCCAGTAGTATAAGGTCTAGCGGATCGCTCCCAGATACGCAGTATTTT.

This clone came up a few times. V is TRBV4-2 and J is TRBJ1-4; D unclear. Germline CDR1 reads LGHNA; CDR2 reads YNFKEQ. V lost 2 bases to trimming and J lost 0 bases, with 4 bases between them. The CDR3 length is 14 residues. The CDR3 region has the DNA TGTGCCAGCAGCCAACAGTCAACTAATGAAAAACTGTTTTTT. It is translated as CASSQQSTNEKLFF.

The CDR3 DNA reads TGTGCCAGCAGCTCCGGGACAGGGGCCGCGTTTGGCTACACCTTC. It codes for CASSSGTGAAFGYTF. The rearrangement joins TRBV9 to TRBJ1-2; the match to TRBD1 covers 10 bases. The V and J ends lost 4 bases and 7 bases, in that order; junction bases with no gene match: 10. This CDR3 is 15 amino acids long. Looked up from germline, CDR1 is SGDLS and CDR2 is YYNGEE.